Many counts were recorded for the clone carrying this T cell receptor (beta chain). The antigen remains unidentified. The sample contains more than one DNA sequence encoding this CDR3. The V end lost 3 bases, the J end lost 1 base, and 27 bases lay between the germline ends. Germline V gene data show CDR1 as DFQATT and CDR2 as SNEGSKA (reference sequence). The CDR3 consists of 19 residues. Using MiXCR, TCRdb re-called clones from the PCR reads. Of around 26,000 clones listed, roughly 18% are singletons. The sample is drawn from a study of metastatic and nonmetastatic thyroid tumors. Study details: Both malignant and benign thyroid patients supplied peripheral blood and tumor or nodule tissue samples, across which the repertoires of these patients were then compared.

Treatment of any kind had been given to no patient before thyroid surgery. Whole-study results and caveats: Malignant thyroid tumors reportedly had TCR beta diversity that was significantly higher than in benign nodules, in blood and tumor.

The receptor comes from a male donor with papillary thyroid cancer or a benign thyroid nodule (not recorded which). Some clones in this sample may be carry-over from other donors' samples. Material: blood. The genes are TRBV20-1 and TRBJ2-5, with TRBD2 as a possible D gene (5 bases). The CDR3 bases are TGCAGTGCTAGCTGGGTCCCAAATGCGGGCTTACAGCTCCAAGAGACCCAGTACTTC. It is translated as CSASWVPNAGLQLQETQYF.